This T cell receptor (beta chain) was profiled in a study of cytomegalovirus exposure and HLA in healthy donors. Study-wide background: From donors who were HLA-typed, an early data release held about 85 million unique TCRs. Findings of the study overall: Generally TCR sequences proved uncommon, though certain public TCRs appeared in numerous donors. Presence/absence comparisons presumed near-even sequencing depth among donors.

The PCR made use of 60 Vbeta and 13 Jbeta primers. Profiling relied on immunoSEQ multiplex PCR, and the TCRdb table lists in-frame clones only, not all of them. The sample's table shows about 46,000 clones. Each donor was healthy, and each was a bone marrow donor. The CDR3 spans 13 residues. V lost 3 bases, J lost 4 bases, and 3 bases stayed unmatched. CDR1 is SGDLS, CDR2 YYNGEE, per germline. Comment on this clone: Its specificity is not known.

The origin of this receptor is a woman between 40 and 55 years old in good health and CMV-seronegative. The chain has TRBV9 and TRBJ2-5; TRBD2 matches at 7 bases. The specimen sequenced was PBMCs. The DNA of the CDR3 is TGTGCCAGCAGCGGGGGGGGTACAGAGACCCAGTACTTC. This translates into CASSGGGTETQYF.